The clone carrying this T cell receptor beta chain was seen at least ten times. Its target is not known. The source of the sample is a study of T cell repertoires in cytomegalovirus infection. In the study overall: Signatures in public TCR beta sequences pointed to both CMV infection and matching HLA type. Study-wide findings and caveats: The cumulative frequency of public TCR beta families identified carriers of CMV plus the relevant HLA. CMV-specific TCR beta clonotypes restricted by HLA-C were the ones dominating the ex vivo response.

From germline, CDR1 is DFQATT and CDR2 SNEGSKA (reference sequence). The CDR3 is 16 amino acids. V lost 2 bases and J lost 7, with 22 bases in between. Using its own MiXCR run on the reads, TCRdb lists one record per CDR3 protein. Of hundreds of thousands of distinct CDR3 sequences detected, 35% to 45% appear once; the ten largest clones hold under 3.5%. The source is a human donor in good health (CMV status not recorded). Some clones in this sample may be carry-over from other donors' samples. The source material was PBMCs. This rearrangement joins TRBV20-1 to TRBJ2-3, with D tentatively TRBD1 (5 bases). The CDR3 protein is CSARTTDRTRTNTQYF. CDR3 in DNA: TGCAGTGCTAGAACGACGGACCGGACCCGGACAAATACGCAGTATTTT.